The 21 T cell receptor beta chains presented below share a single source sample, sequenced in a study of breast tumors, draining lymph nodes, adjacent tissues. Breast cancer patients provided tissue from their axillary draining lymph nodes. TCRdb recomputed calls from the multiplex PCR reads with MiXCR, one row per CDR3 protein. The data show roughly 130,000 distinct CDR3 sequences, about 33% seen once. Sequenced material: axillary lymph node tissue. Receptors were obtained from a female donor with breast cancer. Some clones in this sample may be carry-over from other donors' samples.

This clonotype showed up many times. The chain joins TRBV24-1 to TRBJ2-7, with D possibly being TRBD2 (6 bases). The germline V gene encodes CDR1 KGHDR and CDR2 SFDVKD. The CDR3 is made up of 15 amino acids. V was cut by 9 bases and J by 6 bases, with 23 bases left in between. In nucleotides, the CDR3 is TGTGCCACCGACCGGGGGTGGGGCGTGAGAGGCGAGCAGTACGTC. Its protein product is CATDRGWGVRGEQYV.

This clonotype was seen at least ten times. This sequence joins TRBV7-3 and TRBJ2-3, with TRBD1 matching over 8 bases. Germline lookup yields CDR1 SGHTA and CDR2 FQGTGA. V lost 3 bases and J lost 9; bases outside the gene matches: 5. This CDR3 spans 13 amino acids. CDR3 nucleotides: TGTGCCAGCAGCTTCCAGGGGGCGGCCACGCAGTATTTT. The encoded protein is CASSFQGAATQYF.

In this sample, this clonotype turned up many times. This chain links TRBV19 with TRBJ1-4; D remains unclear. Looked up from germline, CDR1 is LNHDA and CDR2 is SQIVND (reference sequence). Trimming took off 9 bases at V and 5 bases at J, with 13 bases between the two ends. CDR3 length: 13 amino acids. The DNA for the CDR3 is TGTGCCAGCAGGATTTTGGTGAATGAAAAACTGTTTTTT. Amino acid sequence: CASRILVNEKLFF.

This clonotype was counted at least ten times. This rearrangement joins TRBV6-2 or TRBV6-3 to TRBJ2-1; D is unclear. From germline, CDR1 is MNHEY and CDR2 SVGEGT. V dropped 2 bases and J dropped 2 bases, with 4 bases sitting between them. The CDR3 has 13 residues. The CDR3 DNA reads as TGTGCCAGCAGTTACGCGACCTACAATGAGCAGTTCTTC. Its translation: CASSYATYNEQFF.

This clonotype was detected many times. The V gene is TRBV4-3, the J gene TRBJ2-7; weak D call: TRBD2 (5 bases). V dropped 0 bases and J dropped 1 base, with 16 bases sitting between them. Germline V gene sequence: CDR1 LGHNA, CDR2 YSLEER. The CDR3 runs to 17 residues. This CDR3 is CASSQDGRTEISYEQYV. CDR3 sequence (DNA): TGCGCCAGCAGCCAAGATGGCAGGACTGAGATATCCTACGAGCAGTACGTC.

This rearrangement joins TRBV5-1 to TRBJ1-2; 8 bases align to TRBD1. The CDR3 runs to 14 residues. The J segment lost 4 bases and the V segment lost 4 bases, leaving 6 bases of the junction unmatched. The germline gives CDR1 SGHRS, CDR2 YFSETQ. The CDR3 DNA is TGCGCCAGCAGCACGGGACAGGCTTTCTATGGCTACACCTTC. Translation gives CASSTGQAFYGYTF.

Note on this clonotype: A much bigger clone sits one base away, suggesting this may be a read error. The conserved phenylalanine or tryptophan normally closing the CDR3 is absent here, so this likely arose from a read error. The gene calls are TRBV28 and TRBJ2-7; 13 positions match TRBD2. There are 15 residues in the CDR3. With V trimmed by 5 bases and J by 4 bases, 5 bases remained unmatched. Germline V gives CDR1 MDHEN, CDR2 SYDVKM. CDR3 sequence reads: CASSPLAGGQYEQYL. Written as DNA, the CDR3 is TGTGCCAGCAGTCCACTAGCGGGGGGGCAGTACGAGCAGTACCTC.

This clonotype was seen repeatedly, ten times or more. V usage is TRBV28 and J usage is TRBJ1-5; no definite D call. V lost 10 bases and J lost 6, with 13 bases in between. Germline CDR1 and CDR2: MDHEN and SYDVKM. CDR3 size: 12 residues. CDR3 region: CATRTGSQPQHF. In DNA, the CDR3 is TGTGCCACCCGAACGGGGAGTCAGCCCCAGCATTTT.

This clonotype was seen ten or more times. The gene calls are TRBV18 and TRBJ1-6; D gene ambiguous. This CDR3 spans 15 amino acids. Germline CDR1 is KGHSH and CDR2 is LQKENI. V shed 6 bases and J shed 5 bases, with 14 bases lying between them. This chain's CDR3 is CASSQSGSDNSPLHF. CDR3 nucleotide sequence: TGTGCCAGCTCTCAATCCGGCAGCGATAATTCACCCCTCCACTTT.

As concerns this clonotype: No DNA is shown, since the ends of the CDR3 on it are uncertain; the CDR3 is the one TCRdb lists. CDR3 loop: CASSLVVGAGSNYERYF. The chain couples TRBV11-2 to TRBJ2-7. The germline V gene has CDR1 SGHAT and CDR2 FQNNGV. The CDR3 length equals 17 residues, ends included.

This clonotype showed up many times. The chain couples TRBV2 to TRBJ1-1; the D is unclear. V dropped 4 bases and J dropped 0 bases, with 9 bases sitting between them. CDR3 length: 14 residues. Germline lookup yields CDR1 SNHLY and CDR2 FYNNEI. CDR3 nucleotide sequence: TGTGCCAGCAGTGTGAGTCGGGTGAACACTGAAGCTTTCTTT. Its protein product is CASSVSRVNTEAFF.

This sequence joins TRBV5-6 and TRBJ2-5; 9 nucleotides agree with TRBD1. After removal of 0 bases from V and 2 bases from J, the junction contained 8 bases not matched to a gene. The germline V gene has CDR1 SGHDT and CDR2 YYEEEE. The CDR3 is 17 amino acids. This CDR3 is CASSLAAGTGQQETQYF. CDR3 bases: TGTGCCAGCAGCTTGGCCGCCGGGACAGGGCAACAAGAGACCCAGTACTTC.

This clonotype showed up many times. Given a much more abundant clone one base away, this may be a read error. The chain links TRBV20-1 to TRBJ2-7; D might be TRBD1 (5 bases). The CDR3 extends over 14 amino acids. Germline values: CDR1 DFQATT, CDR2 SNEGSKA (reference sequence). The chain's CDR3 is CSARKQVSSSEQYF. DNA of the CDR3: TGCAGTGCTAGAAAACAGGTCAGCTCCTCCGAGCAGTACTTC.

To note about this clonotype: This CDR3 is missing its conserved last phenylalanine or tryptophan, likely due to a read error. The chain combines TRBV12-3 or TRBV12-4 with TRBJ1-1; no clear D. V was trimmed by 5 bases and J by 5 bases, leaving 12 bases between them. This CDR3 is built from 13 residues. The CDR3 loop reads CASSDGGSTEAFC. DNA of the CDR3: TGTGCCAGCAGTGACGGAGGCAGTACTGAAGCTTTCTGT.

This clonotype was recorded at least ten times. The V gene is TRBV30, the J gene TRBJ1-2; TRBD1 matches 11 bases. Germline V lookup: CDR1 GTSNPN, CDR2 SVGIG (reference sequence). With V trimmed by 5 bases and J by 5 bases, 7 bases remained unmatched. The CDR3 contains 14 residues. This chain's CDR3 is CAWSGTGGGYGYTF. The CDR3 nucleotides read TGTGCCTGGTCCGGGACAGGGGGAGGTTATGGCTACACCTTC.

This clonotype was seen ten or more times. This chain connects TRBV20-1 to TRBJ1-3, with D possibly matching TRBD1 (5 bases). The germline V gene encodes CDR1 DFQATT and CDR2 SNEGSKA (reference sequence). Deletions cut 1 base from V and 2 bases from J, with 6 bases between. This CDR3 comprises 13 residues. The CDR3 sequence: CSARGDAGNTIYF. The CDR3, as DNA: TGCAGTGCTAGAGGGGACGCTGGAAACACCATATATTTT.

This clonotype was observed many times. The J gene is TRBJ1-3, the V gene TRBV3-1; D is uncertain. CDR3 length: 15 residues. The germline V and J ends were trimmed by 1 base and 0 bases, with 7 bases remaining between them. Germline CDR1 and CDR2: LGHDT and YNNKEL (reference sequence). The CDR3: CASSQAPISGNTIYF. CDR3 DNA sequence: TGTGCCAGCAGCCAAGCGCCCATCTCTGGAAACACCATATATTTT.

This clonotype has a count of ten or more. The J gene is TRBJ1-3, the V gene TRBV18; the D is unclear. The CDR3 extends over 15 amino acids. Germline V CDR1 and CDR2: KGHSH, LQKENI. Trimming took 4 bases from V and 0 from J, leaving 10 bases between them. This CDR3 reads CASSLEETSGNTIYF. The CDR3 nucleotides read TGTGCCAGCTCACTGGAGGAGACCTCTGGAAACACCATATATTTT.

This clonotype was observed a handful of times. CDR3 loop: CASSLVGQVPGGANVLTF. In nucleotides, the CDR3 is TGTGCCAGCAGTTTAGTGGGACAGGTCCCAGGGGGGGCCAACGTCCTGACTTTC. V gene TRBV28 combines with J gene TRBJ2-6; 8 nucleotides match TRBD1. Germline V gene sequence: CDR1 MDHEN, CDR2 SYDVKM. The CDR3 is 18 residues long. V was clipped by 2 bases and J by 4 bases; unmatched bases: 10.

There are many counts of this clonotype. The chain carries TRBV6-5 and TRBJ1-2; 8 nucleotides agree with TRBD1. The CDR3 sequence is 15 residues long. Unmatched junction bases numbered 10, after V lost 5 bases and J lost 5 bases. Germline-derived CDR1 and CDR2 are MNHEY and SVGAGI. Here the CDR3 DNA reads TGTGCCAGCAGTGAGACAGGGGCCCTCGTTTATGGCTACACCTTC. It is translated as CASSETGALVYGYTF.

This clonotype has ten or more counts. This sequence joins TRBV5-8 and TRBJ2-3, with 10 bases matching TRBD2. This CDR3 has 14 amino acids. The germline V gene encodes CDR1 SGHTS and CDR2 YDEGEE. The V gene end was trimmed by 4 bases and the J gene end by 4 bases; junction bases not matched to a gene: 3. The chain's CDR3 is CASSSGLAADTQYF. The CDR3 coding sequence is TGTGCCAGCAGCAGCGGACTAGCGGCAGATACGCAGTATTTT.